The source of this T cell receptor beta chain is a study of blood T cells in healthy people across ages. This clonotype was recorded a few times. Its antigen is not known. Study-wide points: Across the age range, TCR beta diversity per million T cells fell in a roughly linear way. CMV status of donors was not determined, possibly confounding expanded clonotype changes.

The authors ran a second PCR of roughly 6 to 12 cycles using a sample-barcoded 5' primer and a J-beta primer mix. TCRdb passed the 5' RACE reads through MiXCR, listing each CDR3 protein once. The table has about 730,000 distinct CDR3 sequences, approximately 39% seen once; the top ten hold roughly 20%. The germline V and J ends were trimmed by 4 bases and 3 bases, with 11 bases remaining between them. This CDR3 is 14 amino acids long. Germline values: CDR1 SGHRS, CDR2 YFSETQ. J is TRBJ2-1 and V is TRBV5-1; D is undetermined. The sequenced sample consisted of blood. This sequence originates from a woman in her sixties or seventies in good health. This CDR3 reads CASSVETGYNEQFF. The CDR3 nucleotides read TGCGCCAGCAGCGTGGAAACGGGCTACAATGAGCAGTTCTTC.